A few counts support the clone carrying this TCR beta chain. As to time point: patch test 2, 6 weeks after DPC sensitization. Treatment of the sample: therapeutic diphenylcyclopropenone sensitization with weekly scalp DPC. This record belongs to a study of human T cells and chemical hapten exposure. The CDR3 covers 14 residues. V was pared by 2 bases and J by 0 bases, with 8 bases between. The germline CDR1 and CDR2 sequences are SGHDN and FVKESK. TCRdb ran MiXCR on the RACE reads and lists one entry per CDR3 protein. The table records 110,000 to 150,000 distinct CDR3 sequences, about an eighth of them present only once.

This sequence joins TRBV14 and TRBJ2-7; D gene unclear. The sequence was collected from a woman between 45 and 65 years old with alopecia areata. Some clones in this sample may be carry-over from other donors' samples. Sequenced material: whole blood, taken in connection with sensitization to the hapten diphenylcyclopropenone (DPC). CDR3 nucleotides: TGTGCCAGCAGCCAAATTGGTGTCTCCTACGAGCAGTACTTC. The encoded protein is CASSQIGVSYEQYF.